This T cell receptor beta chain was obtained from a study of OX40 agonist ivuxolimab in advanced cancers. Germline V CDR1 and CDR2: DFQATT, SNEGSKA (reference sequence). The germline V and J ends were trimmed by 4 bases and 1 base, with 4 bases remaining between them. This CDR3 has 11 residues. This table comes from immunoSEQ multiplex PCR, and its TCRdb copy is limited to in-frame clones, with some not included. The table lists about 49,000 clones, around nine tenths of them singletons, with around 1% in the top ten. The material was CD4+ or CD8+ T cells sorted from blood, obtained in a trial of the OX40 agonist ivuxolimab. The rearrangement joins TRBV20-1 to TRBJ1-1, with unresolved D. This sequence originates from an adult with an advanced solid tumor such as melanoma, head and neck, liver or kidney cancer. The CDR3 nucleotides read TGCAGTGCTATCTCGAACACTGAAGCTTTCTTT. Its translation is CSAISNTEAFF.